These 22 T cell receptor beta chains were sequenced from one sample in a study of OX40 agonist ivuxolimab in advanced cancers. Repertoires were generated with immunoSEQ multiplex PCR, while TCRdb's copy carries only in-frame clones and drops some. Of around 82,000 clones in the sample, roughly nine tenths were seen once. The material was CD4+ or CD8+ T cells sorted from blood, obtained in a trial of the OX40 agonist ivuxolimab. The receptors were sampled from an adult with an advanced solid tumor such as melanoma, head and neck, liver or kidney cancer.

CDR3 sequence (DNA): TGCAGCGTCGAGGGAGGGGACACTGAAGCTTTCTTT. It is translated as CSVEGGDTEAFF. V and J are TRBV29-1 and TRBJ1-1; D is possibly TRBD1 (5 bases). CDR1 is SQVTM, CDR2 ANQGSEA, per germline. V gave up 6 bases and J gave up 3 bases, with 11 bases separating them. The CDR3 sequence is 12 residues long.

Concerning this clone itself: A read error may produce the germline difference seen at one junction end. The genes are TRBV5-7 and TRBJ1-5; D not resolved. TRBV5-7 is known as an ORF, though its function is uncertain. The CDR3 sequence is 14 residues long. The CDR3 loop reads CASSLKAIGSAPAF. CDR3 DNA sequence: TGTGCCAGCAGCTTGAAGGCAATTGGTTCAGCCCCAGCATTT.

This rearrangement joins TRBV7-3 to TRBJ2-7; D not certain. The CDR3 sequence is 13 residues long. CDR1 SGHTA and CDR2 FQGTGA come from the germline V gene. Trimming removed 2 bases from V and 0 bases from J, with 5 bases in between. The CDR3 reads CASSLHDSYEQYF. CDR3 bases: TGTGCCAGCAGCTTACACGACTCCTACGAGCAGTACTTC.

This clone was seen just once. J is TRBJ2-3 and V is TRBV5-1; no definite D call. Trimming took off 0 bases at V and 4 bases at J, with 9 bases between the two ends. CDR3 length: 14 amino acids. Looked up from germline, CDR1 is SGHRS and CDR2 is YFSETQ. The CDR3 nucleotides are TGCGCCAGCAGCTTGGGTAAGCTGCCAGATACGCAGTATTTT. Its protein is CASSLGKLPDTQYF. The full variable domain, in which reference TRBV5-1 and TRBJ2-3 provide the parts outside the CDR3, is KAGVTQTPRYLIKTRGQQVTLSCSPISGHRSVSWYQQTPGQGLQFLFEYFSETQRNKGNFPGRFSGRQFSNSRSEMNVSTLELGDSALYLCASSLGKLPDTQYFGPGTRLTVL.

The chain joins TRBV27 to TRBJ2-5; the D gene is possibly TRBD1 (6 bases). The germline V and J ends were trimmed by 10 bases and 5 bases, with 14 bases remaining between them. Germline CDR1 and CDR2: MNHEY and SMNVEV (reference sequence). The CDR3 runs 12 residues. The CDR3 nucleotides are TGTGCCAAGTGGACAGCCGGGGAGACCCAGTACTTC. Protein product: CAKWTAGETQYF.

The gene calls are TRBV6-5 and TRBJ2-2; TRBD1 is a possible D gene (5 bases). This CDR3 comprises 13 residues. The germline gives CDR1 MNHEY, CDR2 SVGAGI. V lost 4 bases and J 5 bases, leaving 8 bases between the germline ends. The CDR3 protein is CASSSGRTGELFF. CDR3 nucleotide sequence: TGTGCCAGCAGTTCAGGGCGGACCGGGGAGCTGTTTTTT.

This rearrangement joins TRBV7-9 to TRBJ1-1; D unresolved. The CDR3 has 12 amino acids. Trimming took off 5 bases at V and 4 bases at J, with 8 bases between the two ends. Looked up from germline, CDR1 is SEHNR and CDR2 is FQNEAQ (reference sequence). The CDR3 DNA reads TGTGCCAGCAGCCCTTGGGGCACTGAAGCTTTCTTT. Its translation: CASSPWGTEAFF.

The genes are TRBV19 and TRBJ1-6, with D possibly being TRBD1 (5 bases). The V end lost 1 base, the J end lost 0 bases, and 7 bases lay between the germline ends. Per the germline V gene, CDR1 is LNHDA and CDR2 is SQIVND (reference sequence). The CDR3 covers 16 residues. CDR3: CASSIARDSYNSPLHF. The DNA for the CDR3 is TGTGCCAGTAGTATAGCCAGGGACTCCTATAATTCACCCCTCCACTTT.

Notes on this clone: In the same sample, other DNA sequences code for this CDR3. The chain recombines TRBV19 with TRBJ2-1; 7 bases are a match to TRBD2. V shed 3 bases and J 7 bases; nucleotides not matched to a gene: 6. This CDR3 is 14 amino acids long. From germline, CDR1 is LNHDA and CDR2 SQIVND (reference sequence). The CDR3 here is CASSIGGRGNEQFF. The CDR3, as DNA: TGTGCCAGTAGTATTGGCGGGAGAGGGAATGAGCAGTTCTTC.

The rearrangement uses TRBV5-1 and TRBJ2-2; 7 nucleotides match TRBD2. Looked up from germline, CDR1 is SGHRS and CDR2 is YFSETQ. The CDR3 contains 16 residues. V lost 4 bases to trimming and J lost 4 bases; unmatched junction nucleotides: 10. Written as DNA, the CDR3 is TGCGCCAGCAGCCCCCTCCTAGCGGAGTTCACCGGGGAGCTGTTTTTT. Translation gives CASSPLLAEFTGELFF.

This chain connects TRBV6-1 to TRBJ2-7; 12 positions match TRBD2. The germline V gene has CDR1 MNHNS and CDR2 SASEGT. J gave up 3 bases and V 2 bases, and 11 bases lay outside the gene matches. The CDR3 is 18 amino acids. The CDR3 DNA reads TGTGCCAGCAGTGAAACGGGGCTAGCGGGAGGGAACTACTACGAGCAGTACTTC. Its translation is CASSETGLAGGNYYEQYF.

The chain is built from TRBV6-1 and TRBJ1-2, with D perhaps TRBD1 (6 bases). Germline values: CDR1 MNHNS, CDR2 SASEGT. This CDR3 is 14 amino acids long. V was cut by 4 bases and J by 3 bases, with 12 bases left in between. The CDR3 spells CASSGDYRDYGYTF. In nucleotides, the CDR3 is TGTGCCAGCAGTGGGGACTACAGGGACTATGGCTACACCTTC.

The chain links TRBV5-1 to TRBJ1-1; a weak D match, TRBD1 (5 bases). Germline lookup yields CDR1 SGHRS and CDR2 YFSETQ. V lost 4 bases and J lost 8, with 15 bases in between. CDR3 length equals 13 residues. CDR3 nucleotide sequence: TGCGCCAGCAGCATCAGGGTGGATGGGGAAGCTTTCTTT. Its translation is CASSIRVDGEAFF.

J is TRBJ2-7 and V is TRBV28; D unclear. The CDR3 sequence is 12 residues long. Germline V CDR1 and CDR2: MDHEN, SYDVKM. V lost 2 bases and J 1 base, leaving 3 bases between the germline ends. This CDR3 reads CASSLISYEQYF. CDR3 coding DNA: TGTGCCAGCAGTTTAATTTCCTACGAGCAGTACTTC.

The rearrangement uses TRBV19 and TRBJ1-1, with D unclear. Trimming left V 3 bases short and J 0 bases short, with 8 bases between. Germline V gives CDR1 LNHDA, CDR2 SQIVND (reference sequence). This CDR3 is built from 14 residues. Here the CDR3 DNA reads TGTGCCAGTAGTATGGGAATGATGAACACTGAAGCTTTCTTT. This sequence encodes CASSMGMMNTEAFF.

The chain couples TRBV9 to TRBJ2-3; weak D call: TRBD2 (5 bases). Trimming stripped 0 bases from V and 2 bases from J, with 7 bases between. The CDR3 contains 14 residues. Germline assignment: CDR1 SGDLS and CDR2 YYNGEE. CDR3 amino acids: CASSVGLPTDTQYF. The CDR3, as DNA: TGTGCCAGCAGCGTAGGACTACCCACAGATACGCAGTATTTT.

The CDR3 is CASSQDPPSGSKVEQFF. The CDR3 bases are TGCGCCAGCAGCCAAGATCCCCCTAGCGGGAGTAAGGTTGAGCAGTTCTTC. This chain uses TRBV4-1 with TRBJ2-1, with 10 bases aligning to TRBD2. Germline CDR1 MGHRA, CDR2 YSYEKL. Germline trimming cut 0 bases from V and 9 bases from J; bases unmatched to any gene: 11. The CDR3 totals 17 residues.

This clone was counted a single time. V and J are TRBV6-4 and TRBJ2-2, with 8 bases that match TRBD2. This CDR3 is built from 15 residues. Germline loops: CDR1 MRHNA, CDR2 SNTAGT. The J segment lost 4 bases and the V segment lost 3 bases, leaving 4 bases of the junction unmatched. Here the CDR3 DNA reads TGTGCCAGCAGTGAGGCGGGAGGAGGCACCGGGGAGCTGTTTTTT. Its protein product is CASSEAGGGTGELFF.

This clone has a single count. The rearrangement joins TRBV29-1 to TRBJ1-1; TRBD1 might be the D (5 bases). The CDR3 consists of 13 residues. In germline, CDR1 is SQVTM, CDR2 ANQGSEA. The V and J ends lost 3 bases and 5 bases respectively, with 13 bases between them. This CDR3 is CSVERGSGTEAFF. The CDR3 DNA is TGCAGCGTTGAGAGGGGATCGGGAACTGAAGCTTTCTTT. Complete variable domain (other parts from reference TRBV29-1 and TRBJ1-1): SAVISQKPSRDICQRGTSLTIQCQVDSQVTMMFWYRQQPGQSLTLIATANQGSEATYESGFVIDKFPISRPNLTFSTLTVSNMSPEDSSIYLCSVERGSGTEAFFGQGTRLTVV.

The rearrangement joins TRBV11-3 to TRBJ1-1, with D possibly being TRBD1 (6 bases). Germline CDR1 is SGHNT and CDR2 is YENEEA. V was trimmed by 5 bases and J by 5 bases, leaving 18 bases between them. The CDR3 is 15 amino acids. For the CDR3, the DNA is TGTGCCAGCAGCCGACTGGGGGCTGGGGGGACTGAAGCTTTCTTT. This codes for CASSRLGAGGTEAFF. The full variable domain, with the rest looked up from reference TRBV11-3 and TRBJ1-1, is EAGVVQSPRYKIIEKKQPVAFWCNPISGHNTLYWYLQNLGQGPELLIRYENEEAVDDSQLPKDRFSAERLKGVDSTLKIQPAELGDSAVYLCASSRLGAGGTEAFFGQGTRLTVV.

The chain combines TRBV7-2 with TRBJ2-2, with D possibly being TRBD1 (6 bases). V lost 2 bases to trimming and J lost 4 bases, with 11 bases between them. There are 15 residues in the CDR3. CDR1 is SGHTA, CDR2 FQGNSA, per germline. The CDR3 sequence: CASSLTGMATGELFF. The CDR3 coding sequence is TGTGCCAGCAGCTTAACAGGGATGGCCACCGGGGAGCTGTTTTTT.

Here the CDR3 DNA reads TGTGCTAGTGGTTTTGGGACAGGGGATAATGAAAAACTGTTTTTT. Residues: CASGFGTGDNEKLFF. The genes are TRBV12-5 and TRBJ1-4, with 10 bases identical to TRBD1. V was pared by 3 bases and J by 4 bases, with 2 bases of the junction left unmatched. CDR3 size: 15 residues. Germline CDR1 reads LGHNT; CDR2 reads FRNRAP.